These 3 T cell receptor beta chains originate from one sample sequenced in a study of T cells in Graves' hyperthyroidism and ophthalmopathy (dated by TCRdb to the late 2010s). The library was prepared using multiplex PCR. This sample was sequenced with an Illumina HiSeq 2000. Amplification of TCR beta CDR3 regions was carried out from RNA transcripts. The first round of RT-PCR for the TCR CDR3 was performed with the HTBI primer set and the Qiagen OneStep RT-PCR kit. TCRdb reworked the public reads: Q25 trimming with fastp, MiXCR clone assembly, productive beta chains retained. Each record represents a unique CDR3 protein, reported with the most common genes and DNA among its rows. This sample is represented by about 700,000 distinct CDR3 sequences; about 15% of them were singletons. Roughly 10% of the sample comes from the top ten. The sequenced sample was blood. Receptor source: a woman under 30 with Graves' hyperthyroidism.

Remarks on this clonotype: A junction boundary mismatches the germline segment, possibly from a read error. The chain has TRBV11-3 and TRBJ2-5, with no clear D. The germline gives CDR1 SGHNT, CDR2 YENEEA. The CDR3 contains 14 residues. In DNA form, the CDR3 reads TGCGCCAGCAGCCAAGTCCAAGTTTCAGAGACCCAGTACTTC. Protein sequence: CASSQVQVSETQYF.

There are a few counts of this clonotype. The V call is TRBV27, the J call TRBJ2-5; 12 bases are shared with TRBD2. The junction had 11 bases not matched to a gene; V was cut back by 5 bases and J by 4 bases. The CDR3 extends over 17 amino acids. The germline gives CDR1 MNHEY, CDR2 SMNVEV (reference sequence). The CDR3 bases are TGTGCCAGCAGTCCCCGACTAGCGGGAGCCCCCACAGAGACCCAGTACTTC. It specifies CASSPRLAGAPTETQYF.

The CDR3 nucleotides read TGCGCCAGCAGCCAAGGTCGGATATTGGGGACAGGGCGTGAAAAACTGTTTTTT. Its protein product is CASSQGRILGTGREKLFF. V is TRBV4-1 and J is TRBJ1-4; TRBD1 aligns across 9 bases. Trimming removed 1 base from V and 7 bases from J; junction bases left unmatched: 13. There are 18 residues in the CDR3. Looked up from germline, CDR1 is MGHRA and CDR2 is YSYEKL.